One and the same sample provided the 14 T cell receptor beta chains below, sequenced in a study of Graves' ophthalmopathy and Graves' hyperthyroidism. Amplification of TCR beta CDR3 regions used RNA transcripts. An initial RT-PCR round employing HTBI primers preceded a second-round multiplex PCR. TCRdb re-called the multiplex PCR reads with MiXCR, one entry per CDR3 protein. The table lists around 1,000,000 distinct CDR3 sequences, roughly 35% of them singletons, with around 10% in the top ten. The sequenced sample consisted of peripheral blood or thyroid tissue (not recorded which). The receptor source for this set is an adult man with Graves' hyperthyroidism.

This sequence joins TRBV7-6 and TRBJ1-3, with a tentative D call TRBD1 (5 bases). Trimming cost V 2 bases and J 3 bases, with 11 bases left between them. This CDR3 comprises 15 residues. The germline CDR1 and CDR2 sequences are SGHVS and FNYEAQ. The CDR3, as DNA: TGTGCCAGCAGCTTATCCGGGGGGATTGGAAACACCATATATTTT. This translates into CASSLSGGIGNTIYF.

The CDR3 coding sequence is TGTGCCAGCATCCTTCTTCCGGGACTGTCCTTTAATGGGGCCAACGTCCTGACTTTC. Protein: CASILLPGLSFNGANVLTF. The V and J genes are TRBV2 and TRBJ2-6; D is possibly TRBD2 (6 bases). Germline CDR1 reads SNHLY; CDR2 reads FYNNEI. CDR3 length: 19 residues. The V gene lost 7 bases and the J gene lost 3 bases, with 25 bases spanning the gap.

This chain uses TRBV12-3 or TRBV12-4 with TRBJ2-2; 9 positions match TRBD1. Unmatched junction bases numbered 10, after V lost 4 bases and J lost 4 bases. This CDR3 has 17 residues. The CDR3 region has the DNA TGTGCCAGCAGTTCCCCCCGGGACAGGGCTACCACCGGGGAGCTGTTTTTT. This sequence encodes CASSSPRDRATTGELFF.

The chain joins TRBV20-1 to TRBJ1-1; D ambiguous. V gave up 1 base and J gave up 3 bases, with 12 bases separating them. This CDR3 has 14 amino acids. Looked up from germline, CDR1 is DFQATT and CDR2 is SNEGSKA (reference sequence). CDR3 nucleotide sequence: TGCAGTGCTAGAGGGACTAGCGGGGACACTGAAGCTTTCTTT. Translating gives CSARGTSGDTEAFF.

V usage is TRBV20-1 and J usage is TRBJ1-4, with D possibly TRBD1 on 5 matching bases. CDR1 is DFQATT, CDR2 SNEGSKA, per germline (reference sequence). V lost 1 base and J 5 bases, leaving 14 bases between the germline ends. CDR3 length: 15 amino acids. In DNA, the CDR3 is TGCAGTGCTAGAGTTGGGGGACGGTTCAATGAAAAACTGTTTTTT. It codes for CSARVGGRFNEKLFF.

This clonotype was detected only a few times. V gene TRBV7-8 combines with J gene TRBJ2-2; D might be TRBD2 (5 bases). The V gene lost 5 bases and the J gene lost 7 bases, with 14 bases spanning the gap. The CDR3 is made up of 14 amino acids. CDR1 SGHVS and CDR2 FQNEAQ come from the germline V gene. Here the CDR3 reads CASSPPAVVGELFF. The CDR3 nucleotides read TGTGCCAGCAGCCCCCCAGCGGTAGTCGGGGAGCTGTTTTTT.

This chain uses TRBV9 with TRBJ2-2; 13 bases map to TRBD2. CDR1 and CDR2 from the germline V gene are SGDLS and YYNGEE. There are 16 residues in the CDR3. With V trimmed by 4 bases and J by 6 bases, 6 bases remained unmatched. CDR3 sequence reads: CASSRGTSGISGELFF. The CDR3 region has the DNA TGTGCCAGCAGCAGAGGGACTAGCGGGATATCCGGGGAGCTGTTTTTT.

This clonotype was seen a handful of times. The rearrangement joins TRBV12-3 or TRBV12-4 to TRBJ2-2; D call uncertain. The CDR3 is made up of 14 amino acids. The V gene lost 3 bases and the J gene lost 9 bases, with 14 bases spanning the gap. CDR3 nucleotides: TGTGCCAGCAGTTTGTTGTCGCTGGGCTGGGAGCTGTTTTTT. Translation gives CASSLLSLGWELFF.

The chain combines TRBV19 with TRBJ2-2, with 11 bases that match TRBD2. V lost 6 bases and J lost 1; bases outside the gene matches: 4. The CDR3 extends over 16 amino acids. CDR1 is LNHDA, CDR2 SQIVND, per germline (reference sequence). The CDR3 sequence is CASRPLAGENTGELFF. The CDR3 region has the DNA TGTGCCAGTAGACCACTAGCGGGAGAGAACACCGGGGAGCTGTTTTTT.

The chain combines TRBV3-1 with TRBJ1-5; a possible D gene is TRBD1 (6 bases). Germline assignment: CDR1 LGHDT and CDR2 YNNKEL (reference sequence). The CDR3 has 14 amino acids. Trimming shortened V by 7 bases and J by 7 bases, and 17 bases separated the two germline ends. This CDR3 reads CASTGGGLGQPQHF. The DNA for the CDR3 is TGTGCCAGCACCGGTGGGGGGCTCGGGCAGCCCCAGCATTTT.

CDR3 amino acids: CAIRGVTDTQYF. Written as DNA, the CDR3 is TGTGCCATTCGCGGAGTCACAGATACGCAGTATTTT. This chain links TRBV10-3 with TRBJ2-3; D is ambiguous. This CDR3 has 12 residues. V was cut by 9 bases and J by 2 bases, with 9 bases left in between. The germline CDR1 and CDR2 sequences are ENHRY and SYGVKD.

Note on this clonotype: The junction departs from the called germline gene at one end, perhaps through a read error. This chain uses TRBV2 with TRBJ1-5; 7 bases align to TRBD1. The CDR3 covers 14 residues. Germline loops: CDR1 SNHLY, CDR2 FYNNEI. The CDR3 DNA sequence: TGTGCCAACAGTGAGGGACAGACCAATCAGCCCCAGCATTTT. Amino acid sequence: CANSEGQTNQPQHF.

This clonotype was detected many times. The V and J genes are TRBV10-3 and TRBJ1-1; 10 bases align to TRBD1. Germline trimming cut 6 bases from V and 3 bases from J; bases unmatched to any gene: 10. Germline V gene sequence: CDR1 ENHRY, CDR2 SYGVKD. The length of the CDR3 is 16 residues. CDR3 sequence reads: CAIRTRTGGLDTEAFF. The DNA for the CDR3 is TGTGCCATCAGGACGAGGACAGGGGGTTTGGACACTGAAGCTTTCTTT.

V usage is TRBV7-9 and J usage is TRBJ2-2, with 11 bases lining up with TRBD1. The CDR3 is 16 residues long. From germline, CDR1 is SEHNR and CDR2 FQNEAQ (reference sequence). The trim removed 3 bases at V and 7 bases at J, leaving 7 bases unmatched. As DNA, the CDR3 is TGTGCCAGCAGCTTCCGGACAGGGGGCGCGGACGGGGAGCTGTTTTTT. Amino acid sequence: CASSFRTGGADGELFF.